Below are 2 T cell receptor beta chains sequenced from a single sample in a study of T-cell reconstitution after alpha-beta-depleted transplantation in children. This sample's TCRbeta library carried unique molecular identifier barcodes. TCRdb passed the PCR reads through MiXCR, listing each CDR3 protein once. The table shows under 850,000 distinct CDR3 sequences, with around 14% occurring only once. The sequences come from PBMCs, collected before TCRalphabeta/CD19-depleted stem cell transplant. The source is a girl aged 2 to 9 with congenital amegakaryocytic thrombocytopenia, due to receive a stem cell transplant.

A note on this clonotype: A read error may be the cause here, since a much bigger clone is one base away. This likely comes from a read error, as the CDR3 has no conserved phenylalanine or tryptophan at its end. The chain links TRBV20-1 to TRBJ2-1; D uncertain. Germline V gives CDR1 DFQATT, CDR2 SNEGSKA (reference sequence). There are 11 residues in the CDR3. V lost 6 bases and J 3 bases, leaving 6 bases between the germline ends. In DNA form, the CDR3 reads TGCAGTGCCAGAAACTACAATGAGCAGTTCTTG. This gives the protein CSARNYNEQFL.

This clonotype turned up a few times. CDR3: CASSPGTPSGNEQFF. The CDR3 DNA is TGCGCCAGCAGCCCCGGGACTCCCTCCGGCAATGAGCAGTTCTTC. The chain employs TRBV5-1 and TRBJ2-1, with D possibly matching TRBD2 (6 bases). Deletions cut 4 bases from V and 6 bases from J, with 17 bases between. The germline gives CDR1 SGHRS, CDR2 YFSETQ. This CDR3 is 15 amino acids long.